This T cell receptor (beta chain) came from a study of shared clonotypes between healthy human individuals. Generated by immunoSEQ multiplex PCR, the TCRdb table keeps only in-frame clones and is missing some. The data hold more than 2 million clones, with approximately 95% observed a single time. The CDR3 consists of 13 residues. Germline CDR1 and CDR2: SGHRS and YFSETQ. V dropped 5 bases and J dropped 2 bases, with 10 bases sitting between them. Sequenced sample: naive CD4+ T cells sorted from blood. Specified subset: CD45RA+ positively selected. V gene TRBV5-1 combines with J gene TRBJ2-5; TRBD2 is a possible D gene (7 bases). The receptor's source is a young man in good health. The CDR3 nucleotides read TGCGCCAGCAGGAAGGGGGGGCAAGAGACCCAGTACTTC. Its translation: CASRKGGQETQYF.